The clone carrying this T cell receptor (beta chain) was recorded once. J gave up 4 bases and V 4 bases, and 6 bases lay outside the gene matches. The CDR3 is 14 amino acids. Germline V CDR1 and CDR2: SGHNT, YYREEE (reference sequence). This sample was included in a study of blood T cell repertoires in COVID-19. Study-wide background: Samples of COVID-19 (acute and convalescent) were obtained from the United States, Italy and Spain. T cells, B-cell-depleted T cells, or PBMCs provided the cDNA or gDNA that served as material.

Profiling relied on immunoSEQ multiplex PCR, and the TCRdb table lists in-frame clones only, not all of them. This sample has 250,000 to 350,000 clones, with approximately 80% found just once. This receptor was obtained from a woman aged 45-60 years with active or convalescent COVID-19. This chain links TRBV5-4 with TRBJ2-7, with 9 bases identical to TRBD1. The sample was peripheral blood. CDR3 nucleotides: TGTGCCAGCAGCGCCGGGACAGGGTGGTACGAGCAGTACTTC. Amino acid sequence: CASSAGTGWYEQYF.